The clone carrying this T cell receptor (beta chain) was counted only a few times. Its antigen is unknown. This record belongs to a study of molecular identifiers for immune sequencing clone quantification. Study-level results: Sizes of clones that are highly expanded could be underestimated (if identical TCR molecules share a barcode).

Construction of naive CD8 libraries employed roughly 18,000 to 1,100,000 sorted cells together with 10%, 30% or 50% RNA. TCRdb fed the PCR reads into MiXCR, producing one record per CDR3 protein. The top ten hold about 9.1% of the sample, which has approximately 97,000 distinct CDR3 sequences, 30% to 35% seen once. Sequenced material: naive CD8+ T cells from blood, with Jurkat cell RNA spiked in. Specified subset: FACS-sorted CD8+CD4-CCR7+CD45RA+ naive T cells. The clonotype was recovered from a human donor in good health. Some libraries in this study had Jurkat cell RNA spiked in.

DNA for the CDR3: TGTGCCAGCAGCGGTCGGGGATCGGGAAACACCATATATTTT. It is translated as CASSGRGSGNTIYF. The J gene is TRBJ1-3, the V gene TRBV28; D not certain. The CDR3 extends over 14 amino acids. Germline CDR1 and CDR2: MDHEN and SYDVKM. The V end was cut by 6 bases, the J end by 4 bases, with 13 bases between.